This T cell receptor beta chain was documented in a study of human CD8 memory T cell subsets. Study-wide results and limits: Between stem-like memory and precursor exhausted T cell repertoires, overlap was minimal. Estimation with Chao1 suggested higher diversity among stem-like memory T cells relative to precursor exhausted T cells. It was only the T cell receptor beta chains that the study sequenced.

This clonotype shows up as medium-sized by frequency. Its target is unknown. The authors enriched total CD8+ T cells by negative magnetic separation. There are 15 residues in the CDR3. CDR1 and CDR2 from the germline V gene are SGHVS and FQNEAQ. Libraries for TCR beta were constructed using UMI-labeled 5' RACE. TCRdb processed the 5' RACE reads again and assigns one entry to each CDR3 protein, with no DNA. The sample totals around 3,500 distinct CDR3 sequences. This chain uses TRBV7-8 with TRBJ2-1; TCRdb returns TRBD2, unconfirmable since there is no DNA. The source material was CD8+ T cells from PBMCs. This sequence was found in a human donor in good health. The CDR3 is CASSTTSGGVNEQFF.